The 23 T cell receptor beta chains given below trace back to one sample, sequenced in a study of blood T cell repertoires in COVID-19. Generated by immunoSEQ multiplex PCR, the TCRdb table keeps only in-frame clones and is missing some. The sample carries approximately 160,000 clones, 80% to 90% recorded once. The sample was PBMCs or T cells enriched from blood (not recorded which). The receptors shown here come from a man aged 50 or older who had recovered from COVID-19.

The J gene is TRBJ2-3, the V gene TRBV24-1; the match to TRBD2 covers 9 bases. CDR3 size: 14 residues. The V and J ends lost 5 bases and 4 bases, in that order; junction bases with no gene match: 3. Germline V lookup: CDR1 KGHDR, CDR2 SFDVKD. CDR3 loop: CATSGSGGPDTQYF. CDR3 nucleotides: TGTGCCACCAGTGGGAGCGGGGGGCCAGATACGCAGTATTTT.

The chain joins TRBV11-2 to TRBJ2-7, with D possibly TRBD2 on 5 matching bases. V lost 2 bases, J lost 4 bases, and 21 bases lay in between. From germline, CDR1 is SGHAT and CDR2 FQNNGV. There are 17 residues in the CDR3. The CDR3 is CASSLTDRGSGVYEQYF. CDR3 DNA sequence: TGTGCCAGCAGCTTAACCGACCGGGGATCCGGGGTATACGAGCAGTACTTC.

This clone has just one count. V is TRBV6-7 and J is TRBJ1-6; TRBD1 might be the D (5 bases). TRBV6-7 is reported as an ORF; its role is uncertain. The V end was cut by 2 bases, the J end by 6 bases, with 20 bases between. The CDR3 is 18 amino acids. CDR3 protein: CASSYGRALGQANSPLHF. The CDR3 DNA reads TGTGCCAGCAGTTACGGCCGGGCCCTGGGGCAGGCTAATTCACCCCTCCACTTT.

The chain couples TRBV24-1 to TRBJ2-1; the match to TRBD2 covers 8 bases. This CDR3 contains 16 residues. Germline assignment: CDR1 KGHDR and CDR2 SFDVKD. The ends lost 4 bases at V and 5 bases at J; junction bases unmatched: 9. The CDR3 sequence is CATSDPRLAPNNEQFF. The CDR3 coding sequence is TGTGCCACCAGTGACCCCAGACTAGCGCCGAACAATGAGCAGTTCTTC.

The gene calls are TRBV9 and TRBJ2-3, with TRBD2 matching over 11 bases. The CDR3 length is 16 residues. V shed 3 bases and J 0 bases; nucleotides not matched to a gene: 3. In germline, CDR1 is SGDLS, CDR2 YYNGEE. In DNA, the CDR3 is TGTGCCAGCAGCGGAGGGACTAGCGGTAGCACAGATACGCAGTATTTT. This sequence encodes CASSGGTSGSTDTQYF.

This clone was detected a few times. V is TRBV6-2 or TRBV6-3 and J is TRBJ2-7; no definite D call. The germline V gene encodes CDR1 MNHEY and CDR2 SVGEGT. Trimming took 5 bases from V and 2 from J, leaving 10 bases between them. The CDR3 is made up of 13 amino acids. CDR3 protein: CASSLSVTYEQYF. The CDR3 DNA sequence: TGTGCCAGCAGTCTCTCAGTCACCTACGAGCAGTACTTC.

This sequence joins TRBV5-1 and TRBJ1-6; 9 nucleotides align to TRBD1. This CDR3 has 16 amino acids. The V gene's germline CDR1 is SGHRS and CDR2 YFSETQ. V was pared by 2 bases and J by 9 bases, with 9 bases of the junction left unmatched. CDR3 nucleotide sequence: TGCGCCAGCAGCTTAGTCGGGACAGGGTCTTCTTCACCCCTCCACTTT. Encoded protein: CASSLVGTGSSSPLHF.

CDR3 sequence reads: CASSLVPSRGNSPLHF. Written as DNA, the CDR3 is TGTGCCAGCAGCCTTGTCCCCTCGCGGGGTAATTCACCCCTCCACTTT. This chain links TRBV5-8 with TRBJ1-6, with D uncertain. Germline loops: CDR1 SGHTS, CDR2 YDEGEE. Deletions cut 4 bases from V and 6 bases from J, with 17 bases between. The CDR3 has 16 residues.

The CDR3 bases are TGTGCCAGCAGCGCGGAACAGGGAAAGCAGTACTTC. Amino acid sequence: CASSAEQGKQYF. This rearrangement joins TRBV9 to TRBJ2-7; perhaps TRBD1 as D (6 bases). The CDR3 consists of 12 residues. Trimming took 3 bases from V and 8 from J, leaving 12 bases between them. The germline V gene encodes CDR1 SGDLS and CDR2 YYNGEE. The complete variable domain, with remaining parts taken from reference TRBV9 and TRBJ2-7, reads DSGVTQTPKHLITATGQRVTLRCSPRSGDLSVYWYQQSLDQGLQFLIQYYNGEERAKGNILERFSAQQFPDLHSELNLSSLELGDSALYFCASSAEQGKQYFGPGTRLTVT.

The chain links TRBV3-1 (or the pseudogene TRBV3-2) to TRBJ2-7, with D possibly being TRBD1 (8 bases). Germline V gene sequence: CDR1 LGHDT, CDR2 YNNKEL (reference sequence). CDR3 length: 15 amino acids. Deletions cut 7 bases from V and 6 bases from J, with 22 bases between. The CDR3 reads CASTPAPYRGGEQYF. Here the CDR3 DNA reads TGTGCCAGCACCCCAGCCCCTTACAGGGGGGGCGAGCAGTACTTC.

The rearrangement uses TRBV5-1 and TRBJ2-7; 11 bases map to TRBD1. CDR3 size: 15 residues. CDR1 SGHRS and CDR2 YFSETQ come from the germline V gene. Trimming removed 1 base from V and 6 bases from J; junction bases left unmatched: 6. The CDR3, as DNA: TGCGCCAGCAGCTTGCCCGGACAGGGGGCTAGCGAGCAGTACTTC. Translation: CASSLPGQGASEQYF.

The chain carries TRBV6-5 and TRBJ1-5; D is uncertain. The CDR3 is made up of 14 amino acids. Germline CDR1 MNHEY, CDR2 SVGAGI. V dropped 2 bases and J dropped 4 bases, with 9 bases sitting between them. CDR3 DNA: TGTGCCAGCAGTTACCTCCAGGATAATCAGCCCCAGCATTTT. Protein sequence: CASSYLQDNQPQHF.

This clone was observed a handful of times. CDR3 DNA sequence: TGTGCCAGCAGCAAGGACACGAACACCGGGGAGCTGTTTTTT. Translating gives CASSKDTNTGELFF. V usage is TRBV7-3 and J usage is TRBJ2-2; a weak D match, TRBD1 (5 bases). The V end lost 5 bases, the J end lost 0 bases, and 7 bases lay between the germline ends. CDR1 and CDR2 from the germline V gene are SGHTA and FQGTGA. The CDR3 runs to 14 residues.

V and J are TRBV18 and TRBJ1-2, with D perhaps matching TRBD1 (6 bases). CDR1 KGHSH and CDR2 LQKENI come from the germline V gene. The V and J ends lost 4 bases and 1 base respectively, with 13 bases between them. This CDR3 is built from 15 residues. DNA of the CDR3: TGTGCCAGCTCACTCCGGGGACAAGATAACTATGGCTACACCTTC. This translates into CASSLRGQDNYGYTF.

The chain recombines TRBV19 with TRBJ1-1; D is unresolved. Germline V gene data show CDR1 as LNHDA and CDR2 as SQIVND (reference sequence). CDR3 length equals 13 residues. The ends were cut back, 6 bases at V and 0 bases at J, with 8 bases in the middle. In DNA form, the CDR3 reads TGTGCCAGTAGGGCCCCGATGAACACTGAAGCTTTCTTT. Translating gives CASRAPMNTEAFF.

CDR3 sequence (DNA): TGTGCCAGCAGCTTGTACAGCTTTAACACTGAAGCTTTCTTT. Translation gives CASSLYSFNTEAFF. V usage is TRBV5-4 and J usage is TRBJ1-1; D not certain. The germline CDR1 and CDR2 sequences are SGHNT and YYREEE (reference sequence). The CDR3 is 14 amino acids. V lost 1 base and J 2 bases, leaving 9 bases between the germline ends.

This chain uses TRBV6-5 with TRBJ2-3; 8 nucleotides align to TRBD1. Germline CDR1 reads MNHEY; CDR2 reads SVGAGI. The CDR3 has 14 amino acids. Losses at the gene ends were 4 bases for V and 4 bases for J; bases not matched to a gene: 4. Written as DNA, the CDR3 is TGTGCCAGCAGTTCTGGCAGGGGGCCAGATACGCAGTATTTT. Its translation is CASSSGRGPDTQYF.

The genes are TRBV18 and TRBJ2-7, with D hard to call. The germline CDR1 and CDR2 sequences are KGHSH and LQKENI. This CDR3 has 13 residues. Trimming took 3 bases from V and 7 from J, leaving 13 bases between them. CDR3 amino acids: CASSPASFLEQYF. The CDR3 coding sequence is TGTGCCAGCTCACCTGCGAGTTTCCTTGAGCAGTACTTC.

The rearrangement links TRBV5-8 to TRBJ1-5; 8 bases match TRBD1. Germline V gene data show CDR1 as SGHTS and CDR2 as YDEGEE. The CDR3 is 15 amino acids. V dropped 5 bases and J dropped 0; count of bases not matched to a gene: 4. In DNA, the CDR3 is TGTGCCAGCAGGTACAGGGGGTATAGCAATCAGCCCCAGCATTTT. As protein: CASRYRGYSNQPQHF.

This chain links TRBV19 with TRBJ2-1, with 16 bases lining up with TRBD2. V shed 7 bases, J shed 7 bases, and the junction held 7 bases outside the gene matches. Germline V gene sequence: CDR1 LNHDA, CDR2 SQIVND (reference sequence). The CDR3 has 16 residues. This chain's CDR3 is CASMGLAGGPRNEQFF. CDR3 DNA: TGTGCCAGTATGGGACTAGCGGGGGGGCCTCGGAATGAGCAGTTCTTC.

J is TRBJ1-1 and V is TRBV29-1, with 7 bases identical to TRBD1. This CDR3 spans 10 amino acids. V lost 6 bases, J lost 11 bases, and 6 bases stayed unmatched. Germline V gene lookup returns CDR1 SQVTM and CDR2 ANQGSEA. The CDR3 DNA follows: TGCAGCGTAGAGACAGGGTTCGCTTTCTTT. Protein sequence: CSVETGFAFF.

The gene calls are TRBV6-4 and TRBJ1-1; 11 bases are shared with TRBD1. V was pared by 6 bases and J by 4 bases, with 4 bases of the junction left unmatched. Germline V gene data show CDR1 as MRHNA and CDR2 as SNTAGT. The CDR3 contains 14 residues. The CDR3 is CASSSGTGGTEAFF. CDR3 bases: TGTGCCAGCAGCTCCGGGACAGGGGGCACTGAAGCTTTCTTT.

There are a few counts of this clone. This chain links TRBV15 with TRBJ1-2; possibly TRBD1 for D (6 bases). Germline assignment: CDR1 LNHNV and CDR2 YYDKDF (reference sequence). V lost 0 bases and J 8 bases, leaving 13 bases between the germline ends. This CDR3 is 14 amino acids long. This CDR3 is CATSREGGSRGYTF. As DNA, the CDR3 is TGTGCCACCAGCAGAGAAGGGGGATCAAGGGGCTACACCTTC.